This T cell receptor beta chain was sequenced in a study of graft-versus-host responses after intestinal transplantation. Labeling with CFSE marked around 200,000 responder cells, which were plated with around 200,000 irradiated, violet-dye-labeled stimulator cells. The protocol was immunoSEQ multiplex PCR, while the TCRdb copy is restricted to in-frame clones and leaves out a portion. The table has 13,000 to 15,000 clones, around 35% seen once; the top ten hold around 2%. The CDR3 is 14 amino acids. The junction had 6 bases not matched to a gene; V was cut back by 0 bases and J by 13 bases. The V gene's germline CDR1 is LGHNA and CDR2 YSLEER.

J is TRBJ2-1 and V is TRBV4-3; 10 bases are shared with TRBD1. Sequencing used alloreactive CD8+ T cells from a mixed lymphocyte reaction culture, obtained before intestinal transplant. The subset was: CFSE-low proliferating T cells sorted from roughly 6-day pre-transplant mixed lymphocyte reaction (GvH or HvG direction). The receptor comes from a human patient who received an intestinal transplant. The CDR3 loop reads CASSQEHRTGGQFF. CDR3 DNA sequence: TGCGCCAGCAGCCAAGAACATCGGACAGGGGGACAGTTCTTC.